This TCR beta chain was captured in a study of regulatory T cells in long-lasting Graves disease. The wider study: A definition of persistent Graves' disease required over 5 years of antithyroid drugs plus positive TSH receptor antibodies.

Specified time point: persistent/refractory GD, antithyroid drugs over 5 years with positive TRAb. PBMCs provided the RNA from which the TCR library was made. Findings of the study overall: Segments TRBV28, TRBJ1-2 and TRBJ2-5 showed preferential usage in persistent disease. Relative to newly diagnosed Graves' patients, persistent ones had lower TCR diversity. The study found persistent patients shared more public clonotypes (2,741) than new patients (around 1,000).

V dropped 2 bases and J dropped 7 bases, with 9 bases sitting between them. This CDR3 contains 14 residues. Germline CDR1 is SGHAT and CDR2 is FQNNGV. This clonotype was recorded at least ten times. Its antigen is not known. Assembly of TCR beta libraries relied on iRepertoire HTBI primers together with Arm-PCR of CDR3 regions. TCRdb used MiXCR to reprocess the multiplex PCR reads, holding one entry per CDR3 protein. This sample carries 700,000 or so distinct CDR3 sequences, about 32% of them seen once, and the ten largest clones take 40% to 55%. The chain couples TRBV11-2 to TRBJ1-6, with D perhaps matching TRBD1 (6 bases). The source material was peripheral blood mononuclear cells (PBMCs), sampled when the disease was refractory, from a patient treated with antithyroid drugs. The sequence was collected from a female donor with Graves disease. The CDR3 is CASSLWTENSPLHF. CDR3 sequence (DNA): TGTGCCAGCAGCTTATGGACAGAAAATTCACCCCTCCACTTT.